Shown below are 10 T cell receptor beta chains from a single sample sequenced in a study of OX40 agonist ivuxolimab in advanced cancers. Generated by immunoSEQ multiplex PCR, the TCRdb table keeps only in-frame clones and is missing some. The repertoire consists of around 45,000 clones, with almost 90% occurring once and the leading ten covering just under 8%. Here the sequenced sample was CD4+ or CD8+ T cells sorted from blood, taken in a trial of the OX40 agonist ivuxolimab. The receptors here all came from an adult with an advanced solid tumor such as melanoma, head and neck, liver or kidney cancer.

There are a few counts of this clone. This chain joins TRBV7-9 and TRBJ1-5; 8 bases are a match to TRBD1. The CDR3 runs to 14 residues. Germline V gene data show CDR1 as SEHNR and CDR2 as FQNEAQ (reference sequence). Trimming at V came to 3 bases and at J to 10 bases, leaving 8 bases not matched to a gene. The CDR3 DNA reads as TGTGCCAGCAGCTTGGACAGGGATAATCCACCCCAGCATTTT. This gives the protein CASSLDRDNPPQHF.

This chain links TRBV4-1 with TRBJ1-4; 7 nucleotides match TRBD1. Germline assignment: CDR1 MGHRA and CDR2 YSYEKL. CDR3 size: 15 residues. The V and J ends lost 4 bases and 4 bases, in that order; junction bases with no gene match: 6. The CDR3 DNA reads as TGCGCCAGCAGCCTCCACCGGGACAGTAATGAAAAACTGTTTTTT. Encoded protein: CASSLHRDSNEKLFF.

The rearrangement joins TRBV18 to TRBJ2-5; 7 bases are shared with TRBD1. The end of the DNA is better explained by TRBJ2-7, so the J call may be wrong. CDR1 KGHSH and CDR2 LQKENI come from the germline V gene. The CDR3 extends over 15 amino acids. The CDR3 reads CASSPKETGNYEQYF. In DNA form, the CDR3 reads TGTGCCAGCTCACCAAAGGAGACAGGGAACTACGAGCAGTACTTC.

The CDR3 spells CASSSRQGGTEAFF. Here the CDR3 DNA reads TGTGCCAGCAGCTCCAGACAGGGAGGGACTGAAGCTTTCTTT. The gene calls are TRBV5-4 and TRBJ1-1; TRBD1 agrees at 7 bases. Germline lookup yields CDR1 SGHNT and CDR2 YYREEE (reference sequence). With V trimmed by 3 bases and J by 5 bases, 7 bases remained unmatched. This CDR3 has 14 residues.

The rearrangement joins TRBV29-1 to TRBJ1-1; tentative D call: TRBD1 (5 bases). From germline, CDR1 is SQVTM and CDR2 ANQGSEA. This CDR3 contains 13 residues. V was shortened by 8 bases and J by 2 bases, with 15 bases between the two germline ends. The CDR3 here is CSSPGTDNTEAFF. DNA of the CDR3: TGCAGCTCGCCTGGGACGGATAACACTGAAGCTTTCTTT.

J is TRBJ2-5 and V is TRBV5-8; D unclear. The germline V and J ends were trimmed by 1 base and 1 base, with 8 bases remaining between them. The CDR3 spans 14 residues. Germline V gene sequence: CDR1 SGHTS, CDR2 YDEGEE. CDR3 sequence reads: CASSLREFQETQYF. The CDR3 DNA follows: TGTGCCAGCAGCTTGAGGGAATTCCAAGAGACCCAGTACTTC.

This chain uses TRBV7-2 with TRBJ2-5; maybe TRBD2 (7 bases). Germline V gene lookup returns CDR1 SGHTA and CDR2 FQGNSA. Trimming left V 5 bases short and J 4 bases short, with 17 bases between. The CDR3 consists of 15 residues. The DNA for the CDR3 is TGTGCCAGCAGCCCTACGGGGGGAGGGGGAGAGACCCAGTACTTC. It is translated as CASSPTGGGGETQYF.

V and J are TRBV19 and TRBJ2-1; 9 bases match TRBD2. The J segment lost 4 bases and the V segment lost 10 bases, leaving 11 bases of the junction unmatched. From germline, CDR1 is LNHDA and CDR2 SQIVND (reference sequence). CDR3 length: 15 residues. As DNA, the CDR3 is TGTGCCACAAAGAGTGGAGCGGGAGGTTACAATGAGCAGTTCTTC. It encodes CATKSGAGGYNEQFF. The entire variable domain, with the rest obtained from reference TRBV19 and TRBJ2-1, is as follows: DGGITQSPKYLFRKEGQNVTLSCEQNLNHDAMYWYRQDPGQGLRLIYYSQIVNDFQKGDIAEGYSVSREKKESFPLTVTSAQKNPTAFYLCATKSGAGGYNEQFFGPGTRLTVL.

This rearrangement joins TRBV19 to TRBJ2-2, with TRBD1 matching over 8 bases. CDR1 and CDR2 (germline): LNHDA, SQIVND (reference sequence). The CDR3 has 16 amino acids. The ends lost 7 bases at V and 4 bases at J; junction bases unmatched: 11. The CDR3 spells CASTRDRTPPTGELFF. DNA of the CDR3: TGTGCCAGTACCCGGGACAGGACACCACCCACCGGGGAGCTGTTTTTT.

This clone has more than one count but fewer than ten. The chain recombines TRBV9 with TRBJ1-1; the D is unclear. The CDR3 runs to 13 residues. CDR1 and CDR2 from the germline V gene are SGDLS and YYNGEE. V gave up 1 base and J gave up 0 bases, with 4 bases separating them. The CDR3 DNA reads TGTGCCAGCAGCGTATCATTGAACACTGAAGCTTTCTTT. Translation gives CASSVSLNTEAFF.